This section outlines one T cell receptor beta chain sequence together with its context. What it recognizes is unknown. V lost 3 bases and J lost 5, with 11 bases in between. CDR1 and CDR2 (germline): MDHEN, SYDVKM. CDR3 length: 13 amino acids. PCR was performed using 60 Vbeta and 13 Jbeta primers. Under the authors' procedure: Later analysis identified tens of millions of unique TCR beta chains, approximately 11 million shared. The method was immunoSEQ multiplex PCR; TCRdb's version includes in-frame clones alone and lacks a portion of them. D and trimming come from the DNA, and the V and J calls and clone size come from that table. This sample contains some 80,000 clones. The entry originates in a study of cytomegalovirus exposure and HLA in healthy donors. Regarding the study as a whole: Some public TCRs appeared in many individuals, while most sequences were rare. In vitro checks showed that a few CMV-associated chains really do target CMV antigens.

This sequence was found in a man aged 50 to 60 in good health and CMV-seropositive. The sample comprised PBMCs. V usage is TRBV28 and J usage is TRBJ2-7; perhaps TRBD2 as D (5 bases). CDR3 DNA: TGTGCCAGCAGTTTCGGGTCGGGAAACGAGCAGTACTTC. Translation: CASSFGSGNEQYF. The full variable domain, in which reference TRBV28 and TRBJ2-7 provide the parts outside the CDR3, is DVKVTQSSRYLVKRTGEKVFLECVQDMDHENMFWYRQDPGLGLRLIYFSYDVKMKEKGDIPEGYSVSREKKERFSLILESASTNQTSMYLCASSFGSGNEQYFGPGTRLTVT.